The rows below give T cell receptor beta chains drawn from one sample of a study of shared clonotypes between healthy human individuals. Generated by immunoSEQ multiplex PCR, the TCRdb table keeps only in-frame clones and is missing some. The repertoire includes some 2,500,000 clones, 85% to 95% of them detected once, and roughly 0.34% sits in the top ten. Material for sequencing was naive CD4+ T cells from PBMCs. The receptors derive from a man in his late teens or twenties in good health. Some clones in this sample may be carry-over from other donors' samples. Both conserved end residues are part of each CDR3. A D gene is named only where the DNA matches it firmly. The size field is filled for only some rows; it gives once, few, many or a size class.

>TRBJ1-1|TRBV21-1|NA|NA|16
TGTGCCAGCAGCAAAGATGGAGGACGGAGGGCCACTGAAGCTTTCTTT
CASSKDGGRRATEAFF
>TRBJ2-7|TRBV27|few|TRBD1|13
TGTGCCAGCAGTACAGACAGGGGATACGAGCAGTACTTC
CASSTDRGYEQYF
>TRBJ2-6|TRBV4-1|once|NA|17
TGCGCCAGCAGCCAAGCGGTAAGAGACTCTGGGGCCAACGTCCTGACTTTC
CASSQAVRDSGANVLTF
>TRBJ1-1|TRBV7-9|NA|NA|19
TGTGCCAGCAGCTTAGCCCATCTGCGAGGTCCGGCAGTGAACACTGAAGCTTTCTTT
CASSLAHLRGPAVNTEAFF
>TRBJ2-7|TRBV2|NA|NA|12
TGTGCCAGCAGTGGCCCGAGCTACGAGCAGTACTTC
CASSGPSYEQYF
>TRBJ1-2|TRBV11-2|NA|NA|13
TGTGCCAGCAGCTCCGACAGGCACTATGGCTACACCTTC
CASSSDRHYGYTF
>TRBJ2-1|TRBV5-1|NA|TRBD2|14
TGCGCCAGCGGCGGGACTAGCGTGGCCAATGAGCAGTTCTTC
CASGGTSVANEQFF
>TRBJ2-5|TRBV18|NA|NA|11
TGTGCCAGCTCACCAAGCGAGACCCAGTACTTC
CASSPSETQYF
>TRBJ2-1|TRBV28|NA|TRBD2|14
TGTGCCAGCAGTACTAGCGGTTCTTACAATGAGCAGTTCTTC
CASSTSGSYNEQFF
>TRBJ2-5|TRBV14|NA|TRBD2|17
TGTGCCAGCAGCCTACGACTAGCGGGAGGGCCTAGGGAGACCCAGTACTTC
CASSLRLAGGPRETQYF
>TRBJ2-2|TRBV6-1|NA|TRBD2|20
TGTGCCAGCAGTGAAGCTCAGCGGGGTAGGCTCACCGCGAACACCGGGGAGCTGTTTTTT
CASSEAQRGRLTANTGELFF
>TRBJ2-7|TRBV28|NA|NA|12
TGTGCCAGCAGGGGCAGCTCCTACGAGCAGTACTTC
CASRGSSYEQYF
>TRBJ2-7|TRBV6-5|NA|NA|14
TGTGCCAGCAGTTACTCGATAGGCCAGAACGAGCAGTACTTC
CASSYSIGQNEQYF
>TRBJ1-5|TRBV21-1|NA|NA|15
TGTGCCAGCAGCTCAAGGACAGGGAGAAATCAGCCCCAGCATTTT
CASSSRTGRNQPQHF